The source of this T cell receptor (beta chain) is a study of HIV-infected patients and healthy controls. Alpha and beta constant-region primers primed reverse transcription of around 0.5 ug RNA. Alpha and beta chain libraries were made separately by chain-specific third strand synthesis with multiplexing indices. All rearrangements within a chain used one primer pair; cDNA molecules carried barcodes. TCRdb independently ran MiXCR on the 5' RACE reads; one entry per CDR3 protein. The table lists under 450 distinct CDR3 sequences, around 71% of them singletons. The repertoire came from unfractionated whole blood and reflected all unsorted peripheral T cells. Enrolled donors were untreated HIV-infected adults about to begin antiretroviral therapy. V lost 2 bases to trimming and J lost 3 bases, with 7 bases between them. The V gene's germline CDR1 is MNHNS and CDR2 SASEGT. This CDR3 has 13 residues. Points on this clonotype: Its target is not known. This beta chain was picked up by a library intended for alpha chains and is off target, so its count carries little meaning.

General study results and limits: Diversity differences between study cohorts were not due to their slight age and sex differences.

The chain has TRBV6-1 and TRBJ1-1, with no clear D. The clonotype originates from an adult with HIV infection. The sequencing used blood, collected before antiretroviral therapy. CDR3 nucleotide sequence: TGTGCCAGCAGTGAACTCGAGGACACTGAAGCTTTCTTT. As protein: CASSELEDTEAFF.